These 17 T cell receptor beta chains were sequenced from one sample in a study of cytomegalovirus exposure and HLA in healthy donors. The PCR used 60 Vbeta and 13 Jbeta primers. Sequencing used immunoSEQ multiplex PCR; TCRdb keeps in-frame clones, though not all of them. The repertoire has roughly 160,000 clones, approximately 70% of them found once; the top ten carry 5.4%. Sequenced sample: PBMCs. All receptors come from a woman aged 18-29 years in good health and CMV-seropositive.

This clone was seen only a few times. This chain joins TRBV19 and TRBJ2-7, with 9 bases identical to TRBD1. Trimming cost V 5 bases and J 2 bases; bases outside gene matches: 7. The germline gives CDR1 LNHDA, CDR2 SQIVND (reference sequence). CDR3 length equals 15 residues. CDR3 in amino acids: CASSHRDRDPYEQYF. The CDR3 DNA follows: TGTGCCAGTAGTCACCGGGACAGGGATCCCTACGAGCAGTACTTC.

The chain joins TRBV6-6 to TRBJ2-7; TRBD2 agrees at 8 bases. CDR1 and CDR2 (germline): MNHNY, SVGAGI (reference sequence). The length of the CDR3 is 16 residues. J lost 4 bases, V lost 6 bases, and 14 bases had no gene match. CDR3 region: CASSRNGGADGYEQYF. The CDR3 DNA reads TGTGCCAGCAGCCGTAACGGGGGGGCCGACGGATACGAGCAGTACTTC.

The V and J genes are TRBV14 and TRBJ2-2, with 7 bases that match TRBD2. Trimming took 3 bases from V and 3 from J; bases not matched to a gene: 13. The CDR3 length is 18 residues. Germline loops: CDR1 SGHDN, CDR2 FVKESK. The CDR3 DNA sequence: TGTGCCAGCAGCCATAGAACGGGGGGTTACGGTGACACCGGGGAGCTGTTTTTT. This sequence encodes CASSHRTGGYGDTGELFF.

CDR3 nucleotide sequence: TGTGCCAGCAGCGAACGACAGGGCCCGACGGACTATTCACCCCTCCACTTT. This translates into CASSERQGPTDYSPLHF. The chain joins TRBV9 to TRBJ1-6; 7 nucleotides line up with TRBD1. Germline V gene sequence: CDR1 SGDLS, CDR2 YYNGEE. V dropped 3 bases and J dropped 8; count of bases not matched to a gene: 14. The length of the CDR3 is 17 residues.

This chain joins TRBV4-3 and TRBJ2-7; D unclear. The CDR3 spans 13 residues. With 3 bases removed from V and 1 base from J, the gap between germline ends came to 7 bases. Germline values: CDR1 LGHNA, CDR2 YSLEER. The DNA of the CDR3 is TGCGCCAGCAGCCATTCCCAGTCCTACGAGCAGTACTTC. Amino acid sequence: CASSHSQSYEQYF.

This clone was counted a few times. V is TRBV4-3 and J is TRBJ2-6; 7 bases match TRBD1. CDR1 is LGHNA and CDR2 is YSLEER in the germline V gene. The CDR3 covers 18 residues. With 1 base clipped from V and 1 base from J, the junction kept 7 bases outside the gene matches. For the CDR3, the DNA is TGCGCCAGCAGCCAAGCCGGGACAGTTTTTTCTGGGGCCAACGTCCTGACTTTC. Encoded protein: CASSQAGTVFSGANVLTF.

This chain links TRBV28 with TRBJ1-1; 10 bases fit TRBD1. V lost 4 bases and J lost 1; bases outside the gene matches: 9. The CDR3 loop spans 17 amino acids. Germline V gene data show CDR1 as MDHEN and CDR2 as SYDVKM. The CDR3 DNA is TGTGCCAGCAGTTCATCTTGGACAGGGGGGAGGAACACTGAAGCTTTCTTT. It specifies CASSSSWTGGRNTEAFF.

The V call is TRBV4-3, the J call TRBJ1-1; TRBD1 matches at 7 bases. J lost 6 bases, V lost 0 bases, and 7 bases had no gene match. The CDR3 covers 15 residues. Germline V gene sequence: CDR1 LGHNA, CDR2 YSLEER. CDR3 sequence: CASSQDPTGPPEAFF. CDR3 DNA sequence: TGCGCCAGCAGCCAAGACCCGACAGGGCCCCCTGAAGCTTTCTTT.

The chain recombines TRBV28 with TRBJ1-2, with 11 bases identical to TRBD1. This CDR3 contains 17 residues. V was clipped by 5 bases and J by 0 bases; unmatched bases: 8. Germline CDR1 is MDHEN and CDR2 is SYDVKM. The chain's CDR3 is CASSLWTGGTPNYGYTF. CDR3 DNA sequence: TGTGCCAGCAGTCTTTGGACAGGGGGCACACCTAACTATGGCTACACCTTC.

The J gene is TRBJ2-1, the V gene TRBV13, with D perhaps TRBD2 (5 bases). V lost 0 bases and J 3 bases, leaving 12 bases between the germline ends. This CDR3 region has 16 residues. CDR1 and CDR2 from the germline V gene are PRHDT and FYEKMQ (reference sequence). The CDR3 coding sequence is TGTGCCAGCAGCTTAGGTTTGGGTCGGGGCTACAATGAGCAGTTCTTC. This translates into CASSLGLGRGYNEQFF.

The chain employs TRBV30 and TRBJ2-7; D gene unclear. The germline CDR1 and CDR2 sequences are GTSNPN and SVGIG (reference sequence). V was pared by 5 bases and J by 9 bases, with 11 bases between. The CDR3 length is 10 residues. The DNA for the CDR3 is TGTGCCTGGGGTACTACCGGGCAGTACTTC. Its protein is CAWGTTGQYF.

This rearrangement joins TRBV29-1 to TRBJ2-7, with a possible D match to TRBD1 (6 bases). Trimming removed 1 base at V and 2 bases at J, with 9 bases between. Germline CDR1 SQVTM, CDR2 ANQGSEA. The CDR3 consists of 13 residues. CDR3: CSVEGRDTYEQYF. The CDR3 coding sequence is TGCAGCGTTGAAGGCCGGGACACCTACGAGCAGTACTTC.

This sequence joins TRBV5-1 and TRBJ1-1, with 8 bases identical to TRBD1. CDR3 length: 14 residues. V was pared by 4 bases and J by 4 bases, with 6 bases of the junction left unmatched. CDR1 SGHRS and CDR2 YFSETQ come from the germline V gene. The CDR3 DNA sequence: TGCGCCAGCAGCCGGACAGGGCGGGGCACTGAAGCTTTCTTT. Its protein product is CASSRTGRGTEAFF. The full variable domain, its missing parts supplied by reference TRBV5-1 and TRBJ1-1, is KAGVTQTPRYLIKTRGQQVTLSCSPISGHRSVSWYQQTPGQGLQFLFEYFSETQRNKGNFPGRFSGRQFSNSRSEMNVSTLELGDSALYLCASSRTGRGTEAFFGQGTRLTVV.

This clone came up a few times. The gene calls are TRBV11-1 and TRBJ2-1, with 7 bases aligning to TRBD1. V gave up 5 bases and J gave up 6 bases; unmatched junction bases: 7. This CDR3 has 14 amino acids. CDR1 is SGHAT and CDR2 is FQDESV in the germline V gene (reference sequence). In nucleotides, the CDR3 is TGTGCCAGCAGCCGCGACAGGGCTAGCAATGAGCAGTTCTTC. It yields the protein CASSRDRASNEQFF.

The J gene is TRBJ2-2, the V gene TRBV9, with 7 nucleotides matching TRBD1. Germline CDR1 reads SGDLS; CDR2 reads YYNGEE. Trimming at V came to 3 bases and at J to 4 bases, leaving 6 bases not matched to a gene. The length of the CDR3 is 15 residues. CDR3 nucleotides: TGTGCCAGCAGCGCACAGACAGGGACCACCGGGGAGCTGTTTTTT. This encodes CASSAQTGTTGELFF. The complete variable domain, with remaining parts taken from reference TRBV9 and TRBJ2-2, reads DSGVTQTPKHLITATGQRVTLRCSPRSGDLSVYWYQQSLDQGLQFLIQYYNGEERAKGNILERFSAQQFPDLHSELNLSSLELGDSALYFCASSAQTGTTGELFFGEGSRLTVL.

This clone appeared a single time. The chain couples TRBV11-1 to TRBJ2-1; D not resolved. The V gene lost 1 base and the J gene lost 4 bases, with 5 bases spanning the gap. The CDR3 is 13 residues long. Germline CDR1 reads SGHAT; CDR2 reads FQDESV (reference sequence). CDR3 loop: CASSLGGYNEQFF. CDR3 sequence (DNA): TGTGCCAGCAGCTTAGGCGGATACAATGAGCAGTTCTTC.

The gene calls are TRBV30 and TRBJ1-5; perhaps TRBD1 as D (6 bases). CDR1 is GTSNPN, CDR2 SVGIG, per germline (reference sequence). CDR3 length: 13 residues. Trimming removed 3 bases at V and 3 bases at J, with 9 bases between. The DNA for the CDR3 is TGTGCCTGGAGCAGGGGCCCCAATCAGCCCCAGCATTTT. The encoded protein is CAWSRGPNQPQHF.